The source of this T cell receptor (beta chain) is a study of blood T cell repertoires in COVID-19. The wider study: Sample material is recorded as cDNA or gDNA derived from T cells, B-cell-depleted T cells, or PBMCs.

Participants came from 24 US areas, aged about 18 to 95 years. Assignments of participants to cohorts depended upon their own reported clinical history. Germline values: CDR1 SQVTM, CDR2 ANQGSEA. The CDR3 is 13 residues long. V was pared by 6 bases and J by 3 bases, with 5 bases of the junction left unmatched. This clone was seen once. Sequencing used immunoSEQ multiplex PCR; TCRdb keeps in-frame clones, though not all of them. The repertoire holds some 200,000 clones, approximately 84% seen once, with 7.5% in the top ten. This chain joins TRBV29-1 and TRBJ2-7; 10 nucleotides align to TRBD1. This clonotype was sampled from a man between 40 and 49 years old who had recovered from COVID-19. Sequencing was done on a sample of PBMCs or T cells enriched from blood (not recorded which). The CDR3 spells CSVSRDRGYEQYF. Here the CDR3 DNA reads TGCAGCGTGAGCCGGGACAGGGGCTACGAGCAGTACTTC.